Following are 19 T cell receptor beta chains from one sample sequenced in a study of cytomegalovirus exposure and HLA in healthy donors. The PCR was carried out with 60 Vbeta primers and 13 Jbeta primers. Clones were read by immunoSEQ multiplex PCR, and TCRdb kept only the in-frame ones, dropping some. The sample carries some 140,000 clones, 80% recorded once. Specimen: PBMCs. The receptors were sampled from a male donor in good health and CMV-seropositive.

V is TRBV11-3 and J is TRBJ1-1; D uncertain. Germline lookup yields CDR1 SGHNT and CDR2 YENEEA. V lost 5 bases to trimming and J lost 0 bases, with 7 bases between them. This CDR3 contains 13 residues. The CDR3: CASSVSLNTEAFF. For the CDR3, the DNA is TGTGCCAGCAGCGTTTCATTGAACACTGAAGCTTTCTTT.

The V call is TRBV6-1, the J call TRBJ2-5; 7 bases fit TRBD1. The J call may be faulty, since TRBJ2-7 better matches the DNA end. This CDR3 has 13 amino acids. Germline assignment: CDR1 MNHNS and CDR2 SASEGT. The CDR3 nucleotides are TGTGCCAGCAGTGTCGACAGGGTGGACGAGCAGTACTTC. Translating gives CASSVDRVDEQYF.

This clone was seen a handful of times. The chain is built from TRBV5-1 and TRBJ2-3, with TRBD2 identical over 9 bases. V was pared by 0 bases and J by 1 base, with 0 bases of the junction left unmatched. This CDR3 region has 15 residues. Germline values: CDR1 SGHRS, CDR2 YFSETQ. The CDR3 protein is CASSLGTSGTDTQYF. In nucleotides, the CDR3 is TGCGCCAGCAGCTTGGGGACTAGCGGCACAGATACGCAGTATTTT.

This rearrangement joins TRBV7-3 to TRBJ2-1; D is possibly TRBD2 (6 bases). The germline V gene encodes CDR1 SGHTA and CDR2 FQGTGA. The CDR3 contains 16 residues. The V gene lost 5 bases and the J gene lost 0 bases, with 14 bases spanning the gap. CDR3 loop: CASSPLAGRSYNEQFF. In DNA form, the CDR3 reads TGTGCCAGCAGCCCCTTGGCGGGGCGCTCCTACAATGAGCAGTTCTTC.

The chain carries TRBV12-5 and TRBJ1-1, with 12 bases fitting TRBD1. The CDR3 has 19 residues. CDR1 is LGHNT, CDR2 FRNRAP, per germline. V dropped 0 bases and J dropped 0; count of bases not matched to a gene: 8. The CDR3 DNA sequence: TGTGCTAGTGGTTTGGTCCTGGGACAGGGGGCGGGTTTGAACACTGAAGCTTTCTTT. This sequence encodes CASGLVLGQGAGLNTEAFF.

This chain joins TRBV7-2 and TRBJ2-7; a possible D gene is TRBD1 (6 bases). CDR1 and CDR2 (germline): SGHTA, FQGNSA. This CDR3 contains 15 residues. Trimming took 1 base from V and 2 from J, leaving 12 bases between them. The CDR3 coding sequence is TGTGCCAGCAGCTTAGAGCCACAGGGAACCTACGAGCAGTACTTC. Amino acid sequence: CASSLEPQGTYEQYF.

The chain uses TRBV5-6 and TRBJ1-1, with D possibly matching TRBD1 (5 bases). Trimming took 4 bases from V and 7 from J, leaving 17 bases between them. Germline V lookup: CDR1 SGHDT, CDR2 YYEEEE. This CDR3 comprises 14 residues. CDR3 sequence reads: CASSGGWRRNEAFF. The CDR3 DNA follows: TGTGCCAGCAGCGGGGGGTGGAGGCGGAATGAAGCTTTCTTT.

This clone has more than one count but fewer than ten. The same CDR3 is also encoded by other DNA sequences in this sample. This chain connects TRBV7-8 to TRBJ2-5; 10 nucleotides match TRBD1. CDR1 and CDR2 (germline): SGHVS, FQNEAQ. J was trimmed by 5 bases and V by 1 base; bases with no gene match: 4. The CDR3 has 15 amino acids. The DNA of the CDR3 is TGTGCCAGCAGCTTAGTACCGGGACAGGGGGAGACCCAGTACTTC. It codes for CASSLVPGQGETQYF.

J is TRBJ1-2 and V is TRBV6-1, with D perhaps TRBD1 (6 bases). The V end was cut by 7 bases, the J end by 4 bases, with 10 bases between. The CDR3 length is 12 residues. Germline CDR1 MNHNS, CDR2 SASEGT. The DNA for the CDR3 is TGTGCCAGCACATTACAGGGCTATGGCTACACCTTC. It encodes CASTLQGYGYTF.

The rearrangement links TRBV5-1 to TRBJ2-6; no firm D call. This CDR3 region has 15 residues. Germline V gives CDR1 SGHRS, CDR2 YFSETQ. V dropped 0 bases and J dropped 2 bases, with 6 bases sitting between them. In DNA, the CDR3 is TGCGCCAGCAGCTTGGGAACAGCTGGGGCCAACGTCCTGACTTTC. It is translated as CASSLGTAGANVLTF.

The chain employs TRBV6-5 and TRBJ1-1; TRBD1 is a possible D gene (5 bases). V lost 4 bases to trimming and J lost 1 base, with 7 bases between them. The CDR3 runs 13 residues. Germline V gene data show CDR1 as MNHEY and CDR2 as SVGAGI. The CDR3 here is CASSSGQNTEAFF. CDR3 coding DNA: TGTGCCAGCAGTTCAGGACAGAACACTGAAGCTTTCTTT.

The chain links TRBV4-2 to TRBJ2-7; 9 bases agree with TRBD1. The CDR3 loop spans 17 amino acids. V shed 2 bases, J shed 5 bases, and the junction held 13 bases outside the gene matches. Per germline, CDR1 LGHNA and CDR2 YNFKEQ. The CDR3 here is CASSQSTYGTGWDEQYF. DNA of the CDR3: TGTGCCAGCAGCCAATCCACGTACGGGACAGGGTGGGACGAGCAGTACTTC.

The chain recombines TRBV5-4 with TRBJ1-6, with 7 nucleotides matching TRBD1. This CDR3 has 16 residues. V shed 2 bases and J 7 bases; nucleotides not matched to a gene: 9. CDR1 is SGHNT and CDR2 is YYREEE in the germline V gene (reference sequence). The CDR3, as DNA: TGTGCCAGCAGCTTTATACGAGGGACAGTAAATTCACCCCTCCACTTT. Translation: CASSFIRGTVNSPLHF.

This clone was picked up one time. The chain recombines TRBV11-2 with TRBJ1-5, with D maybe TRBD1 (5 bases). The CDR3 is 16 residues long. Per germline, CDR1 SGHAT and CDR2 FQNNGV. V lost 1 base, J lost 2 bases, and 12 bases lay in between. CDR3 in DNA: TGTGCCAGCAGCTTAGGGTCAGGGAAAGGCAATCAGCCCCAGCATTTT. This codes for CASSLGSGKGNQPQHF. Full variable domain (rest looked up from reference TRBV11-2 and TRBJ1-5): EAGVAQSPRYKIIEKRQSVAFWCNPISGHATLYWYQQILGQGPKLLIQFQNNGVVDDSQLPKDRFSAERLKGVDSTLKIQPAKLEDSAVYLCASSLGSGKGNQPQHFGDGTRLSIL.

CDR3 DNA: TGTGCCTGGAGCGGAGGCAGCAGAGAGCAGTACTTC. It is translated as CAWSGGSREQYF. This rearrangement joins TRBV30 to TRBJ2-7; maybe TRBD2 (5 bases). The germline V gene has CDR1 GTSNPN and CDR2 SVGIG (reference sequence). The V end was cut by 3 bases, the J end by 7 bases, with 13 bases between. This CDR3 has 12 residues.

The chain links TRBV2 to TRBJ1-3, with TRBD1 matching over 7 bases. Germline trimming cut 6 bases from V and 2 bases from J; bases unmatched to any gene: 10. In germline, CDR1 is SNHLY, CDR2 FYNNEI. The CDR3 spans 16 residues. CDR3 DNA sequence: TGTGCCAGCAGCGCAGAACAGGGGACCCCTGGAAACACCATATATTTT. This translates into CASSAEQGTPGNTIYF.

The V call is TRBV28, the J call TRBJ2-3, with a possible D match to TRBD2 (6 bases). Germline V lookup: CDR1 MDHEN, CDR2 SYDVKM. The length of the CDR3 is 17 residues. Trimming cost V 2 bases and J 11 bases, with 26 bases left between them. In DNA, the CDR3 is TGTGCCAGCAGTTTAACCCCGGCACTAGCTGGGTTTAATGAGCAGTATTTT. Translated, it gives CASSLTPALAGFNEQYF.

The rearrangement joins TRBV4-3 to TRBJ2-1; TRBD2 agrees at 9 bases. The germline gives CDR1 LGHNA, CDR2 YSLEER. The length of the CDR3 is 16 residues. Trimming removed 3 bases from V and 5 bases from J; junction bases left unmatched: 8. CDR3 residues: CASSQETSGWDNEQFF. The CDR3 coding sequence is TGCGCCAGCAGCCAGGAAACTAGCGGGTGGGACAATGAGCAGTTCTTC.

This rearrangement joins TRBV6-1 to TRBJ2-1; 15 nucleotides align to TRBD2. The length of the CDR3 is 18 residues. J lost 5 bases, V lost 4 bases, and 9 bases had no gene match. Germline CDR1 MNHNS, CDR2 SASEGT. CDR3 nucleotides: TGTGCCAGCAGTGCGGGACTAGCGGGGGGCCCAGACAACAATGAGCAGTTCTTC. Translated: CASSAGLAGGPDNNEQFF.